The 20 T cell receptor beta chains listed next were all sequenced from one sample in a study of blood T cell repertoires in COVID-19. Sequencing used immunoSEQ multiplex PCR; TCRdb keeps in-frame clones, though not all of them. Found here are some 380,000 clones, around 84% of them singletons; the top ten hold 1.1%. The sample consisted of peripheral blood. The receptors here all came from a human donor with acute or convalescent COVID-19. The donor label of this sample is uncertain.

DNA for the CDR3: TGCGCCAGCAGCGTGATGGGACTTAAATCCATGTACAATGAGCAGTTCTTC. The encoded protein is CASSVMGLKSMYNEQFF. The chain joins TRBV5-1 to TRBJ2-1, with a possible D match to TRBD2 (6 bases). V was cut by 4 bases and J by 4 bases, with 21 bases left in between. The CDR3 has 17 residues. In germline, CDR1 is SGHRS, CDR2 YFSETQ.

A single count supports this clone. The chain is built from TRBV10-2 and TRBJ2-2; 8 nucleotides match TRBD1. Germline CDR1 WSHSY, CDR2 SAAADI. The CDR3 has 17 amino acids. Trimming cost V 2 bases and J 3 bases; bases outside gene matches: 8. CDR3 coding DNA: TGCGCCAGCAGTGAGCCGCGGACAGGGCGGGACACCGGGGAGCTGTTTTTT. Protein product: CASSEPRTGRDTGELFF.

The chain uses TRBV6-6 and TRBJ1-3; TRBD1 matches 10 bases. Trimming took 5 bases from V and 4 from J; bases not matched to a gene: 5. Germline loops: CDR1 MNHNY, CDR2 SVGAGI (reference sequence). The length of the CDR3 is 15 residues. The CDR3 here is CASSRQGAIGNTIYF. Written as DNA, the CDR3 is TGTGCCAGCAGTCGACAGGGGGCGATCGGAAACACCATATATTTT.

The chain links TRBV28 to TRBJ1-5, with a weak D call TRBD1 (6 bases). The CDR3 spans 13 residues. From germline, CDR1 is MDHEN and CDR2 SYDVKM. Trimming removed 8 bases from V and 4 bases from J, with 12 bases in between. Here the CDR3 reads CASCGQINQPQHF. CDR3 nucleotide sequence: TGTGCCAGCTGCGGACAGATAAATCAGCCCCAGCATTTT.

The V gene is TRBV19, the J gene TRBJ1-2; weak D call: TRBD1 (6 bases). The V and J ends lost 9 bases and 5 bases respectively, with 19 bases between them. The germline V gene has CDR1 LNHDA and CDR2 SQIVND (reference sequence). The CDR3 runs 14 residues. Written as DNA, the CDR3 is TGTGCCAGCAATCCCGGGAACAGGGTATATGGCTACACCTTC. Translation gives CASNPGNRVYGYTF.

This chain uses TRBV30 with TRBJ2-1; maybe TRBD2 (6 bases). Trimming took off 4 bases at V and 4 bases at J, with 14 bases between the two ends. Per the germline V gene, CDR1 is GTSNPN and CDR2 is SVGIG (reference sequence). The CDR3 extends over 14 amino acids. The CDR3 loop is CAWNAGPTYNEQFF. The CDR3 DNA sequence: TGTGCCTGGAACGCGGGACCCACTTACAATGAGCAGTTCTTC.

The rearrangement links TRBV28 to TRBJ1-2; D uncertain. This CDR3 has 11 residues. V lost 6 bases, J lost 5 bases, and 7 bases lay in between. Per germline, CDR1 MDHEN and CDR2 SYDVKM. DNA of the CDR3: TGTGCCAGCAGAGCGAAATATGGCTACACCTTC. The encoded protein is CASRAKYGYTF.

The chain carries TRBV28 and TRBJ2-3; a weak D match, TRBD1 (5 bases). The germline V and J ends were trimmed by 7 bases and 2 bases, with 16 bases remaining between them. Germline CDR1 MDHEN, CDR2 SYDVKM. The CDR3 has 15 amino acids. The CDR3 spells CASTLGATYTDTQYF. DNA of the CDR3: TGTGCCAGCACCCTAGGGGCTACCTACACAGATACGCAGTATTTT.

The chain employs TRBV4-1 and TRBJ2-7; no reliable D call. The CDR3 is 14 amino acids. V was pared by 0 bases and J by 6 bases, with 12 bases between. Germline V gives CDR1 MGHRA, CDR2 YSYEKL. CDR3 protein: CASSQEGPAGEQYF. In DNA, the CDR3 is TGCGCCAGCAGCCAAGAGGGTCCAGCAGGCGAGCAGTACTTC.

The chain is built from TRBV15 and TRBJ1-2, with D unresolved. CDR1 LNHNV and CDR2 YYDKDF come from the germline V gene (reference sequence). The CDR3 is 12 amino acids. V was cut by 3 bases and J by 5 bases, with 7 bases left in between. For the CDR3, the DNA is TGTGCCACCAGCAGGGACTTTTATGGCTACACCTTC. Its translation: CATSRDFYGYTF.

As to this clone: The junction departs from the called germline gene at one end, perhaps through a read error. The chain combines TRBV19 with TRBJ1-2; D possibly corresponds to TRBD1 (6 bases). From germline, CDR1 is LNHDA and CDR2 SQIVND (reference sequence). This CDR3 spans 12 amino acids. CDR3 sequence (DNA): TGTGCCAGCTCACAGGGATCATATGACTACACCTTC. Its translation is CASSQGSYDYTF.

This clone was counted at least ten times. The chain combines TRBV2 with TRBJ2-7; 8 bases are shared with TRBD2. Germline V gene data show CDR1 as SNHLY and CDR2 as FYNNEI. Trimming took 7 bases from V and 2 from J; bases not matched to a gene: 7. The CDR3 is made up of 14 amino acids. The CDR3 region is CASTLAGPAYEQYF. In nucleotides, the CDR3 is TGTGCCAGCACCTTAGCGGGACCTGCCTACGAGCAGTACTTC.

This CDR3 reads CASSVQPGQLAKNIQYF. For the CDR3, the DNA is TGTGCCAGCAGTGTACAGCCGGGACAGCTAGCCAAAAACATTCAGTACTTC. This chain uses TRBV6-1 with TRBJ2-4; 7 bases line up with TRBD1. This CDR3 contains 17 residues. V shed 4 bases and J 0 bases; nucleotides not matched to a gene: 9. CDR1 and CDR2 (germline): MNHNS, SASEGT.

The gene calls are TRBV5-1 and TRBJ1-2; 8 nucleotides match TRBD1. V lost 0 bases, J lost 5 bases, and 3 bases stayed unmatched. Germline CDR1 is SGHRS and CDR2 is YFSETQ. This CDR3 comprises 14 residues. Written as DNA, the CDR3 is TGCGCCAGCAGCTTGGGGGGGACAGGTTATGGCTACACCTTC. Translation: CASSLGGTGYGYTF.

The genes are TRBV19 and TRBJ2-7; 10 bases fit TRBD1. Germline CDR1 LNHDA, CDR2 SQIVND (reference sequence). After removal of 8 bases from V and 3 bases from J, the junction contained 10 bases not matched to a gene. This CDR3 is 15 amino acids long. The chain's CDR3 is CASSKGQGNFYEQYF. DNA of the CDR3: TGTGCCAGTTCAAAGGGACAGGGGAACTTCTACGAGCAGTACTTC.

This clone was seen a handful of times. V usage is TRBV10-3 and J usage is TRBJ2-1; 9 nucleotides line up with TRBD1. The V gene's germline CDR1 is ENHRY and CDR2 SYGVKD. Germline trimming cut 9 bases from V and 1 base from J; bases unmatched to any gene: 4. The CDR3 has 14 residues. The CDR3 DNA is TGTGCCATATCGACAGGGGGATCCTACAATGAGCAGTTCTTC. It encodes CAISTGGSYNEQFF.

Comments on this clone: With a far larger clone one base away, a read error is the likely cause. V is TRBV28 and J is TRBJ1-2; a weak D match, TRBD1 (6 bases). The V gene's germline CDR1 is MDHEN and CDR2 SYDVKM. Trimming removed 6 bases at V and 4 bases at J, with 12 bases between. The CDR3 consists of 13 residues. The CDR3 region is CASSQSRGYGYTF. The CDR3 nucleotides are TGTGCCAGCAGCCAATCCAGGGGCTATGGCTACACCTTC.

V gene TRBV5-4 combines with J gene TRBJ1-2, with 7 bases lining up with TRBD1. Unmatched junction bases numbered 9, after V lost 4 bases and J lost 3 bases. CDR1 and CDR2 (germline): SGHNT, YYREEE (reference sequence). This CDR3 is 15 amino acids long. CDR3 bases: TGTGCCAGCAGCCCAGGGACAGCAGCTTACTATGGCTACACCTTC. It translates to CASSPGTAAYYGYTF.

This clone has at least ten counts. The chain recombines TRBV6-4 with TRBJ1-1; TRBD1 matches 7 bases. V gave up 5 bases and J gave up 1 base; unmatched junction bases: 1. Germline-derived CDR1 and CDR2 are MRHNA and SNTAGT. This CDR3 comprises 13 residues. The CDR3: CASSRTGNTEAFF. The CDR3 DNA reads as TGTGCCAGCAGTAGGACAGGGAACACTGAAGCTTTCTTT.

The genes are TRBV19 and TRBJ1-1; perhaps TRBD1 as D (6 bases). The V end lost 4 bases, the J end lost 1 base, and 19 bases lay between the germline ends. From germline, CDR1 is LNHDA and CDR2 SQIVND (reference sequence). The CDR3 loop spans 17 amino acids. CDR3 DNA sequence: TGTGCCAGTAGTAAGACAGGCGGCCTAATCGGGAACACTGAAGCTTTCTTT. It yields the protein CASSKTGGLIGNTEAFF. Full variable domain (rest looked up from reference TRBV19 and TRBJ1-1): DGGITQSPKYLFRKEGQNVTLSCEQNLNHDAMYWYRQDPGQGLRLIYYSQIVNDFQKGDIAEGYSVSREKKESFPLTVTSAQKNPTAFYLCASSKTGGLIGNTEAFFGQGTRLTVV.